This T cell receptor beta chain stems from a study of blood T cells in healthy people across ages. Sample-barcoded 5' priming and a J-beta primer mix drove a second PCR of roughly 7 to 11 cycles. In TCRdb, the 5' RACE reads were re-called with MiXCR into one record per CDR3 protein. The sample has 1.4 million or so distinct CDR3 sequences, approximately 42% seen once; the top ten hold about 4.1%. V gave up 1 base and J gave up 0 bases, with 10 bases separating them. The germline gives CDR1 DFQATT, CDR2 SNEGSKA (reference sequence). The CDR3 has 14 amino acids. This chain connects TRBV20-1 to TRBJ2-7; weak D call: TRBD1 (5 bases). The sample comprised blood. This clonotype was sampled from a woman between 18 and 29 years old in good health. As DNA, the CDR3 is TGCAGTGCTAGAGCTAGGGGTTCCTCCTACGAGCAGTACTTC. The encoded protein is CSARARGSSYEQYF.